The TCR beta chain described here comes from a study of blood T cell repertoires in COVID-19. Across the whole study: Nucleic acid was either cDNA or gDNA, and it came from T cells, B-cell-depleted T cells, or PBMCs.

Authors' analysis steps: Researchers report that nucleated cell counts were estimated from reference gene primer amplification. Assay used: immunoSEQ multiplex PCR; TCRdb lists only in-frame clones, some missing. Clone size and the V and J calls come from that table; the DNA yielded D and trimming. The table lists 180,000 or so clones, around 85% of them singletons, with roughly 8.2% in the top ten. The CDR3 covers 23 residues. Germline CDR1 LGHDT, CDR2 YNNKEL (reference sequence). V lost 0 bases, J lost 1 base, and 31 bases lay in between. Sequencing was performed on peripheral blood. The V call is TRBV3-1 (or the pseudogene TRBV3-2), the J call TRBJ2-1, with D unclear. This receptor was obtained from a woman aged 55-69 years with acute or convalescent COVID-19. CDR3 nucleotides: TGTGCCAGCAGCCAAGATCCTCCTTCAACCGGTCTTGGAAGGCCGGAGTCCTACAATGAGCAGTTCTTC. Translating gives CASSQDPPSTGLGRPESYNEQFF.